Described below is a single T cell receptor beta chain sequence and its context. The data originate from a study of cytomegalovirus exposure and HLA in healthy donors. This CDR3 spans 15 amino acids. V lost 5 bases and J 0 bases, leaving 13 bases between the germline ends. Germline assignment: CDR1 SEHNR and CDR2 FQNEAQ (reference sequence). PCR employed 60 Vbeta and 13 Jbeta primers. Libraries were prepared by immunoSEQ multiplex PCR; TCRdb keeps only in-frame clonotypes and omits some of them. The sample consists of around 180,000 clones, roughly 85% of them appearing once. Sample: PBMCs. V is TRBV7-9 and J is TRBJ2-5, with a tentative D call TRBD2 (6 bases). This TCR was recovered from a woman aged 40 to 50 in good health and CMV-seronegative. This CDR3 reads CASSPLGGNQETQYF. CDR3 sequence (DNA): TGTGCCAGCAGCCCACTGGGAGGAAACCAAGAGACCCAGTACTTC.